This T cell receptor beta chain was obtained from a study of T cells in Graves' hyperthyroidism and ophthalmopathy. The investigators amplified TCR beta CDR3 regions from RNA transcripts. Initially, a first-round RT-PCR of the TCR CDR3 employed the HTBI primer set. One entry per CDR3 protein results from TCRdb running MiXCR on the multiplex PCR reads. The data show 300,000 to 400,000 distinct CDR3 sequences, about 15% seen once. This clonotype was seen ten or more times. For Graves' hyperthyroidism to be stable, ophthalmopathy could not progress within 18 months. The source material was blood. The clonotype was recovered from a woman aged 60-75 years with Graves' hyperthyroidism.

CDR3 sequence: CASSPWTGAQETQYF. The CDR3 DNA follows: TGTGCCAGCAGCCCCTGGACAGGGGCACAAGAGACCCAGTACTTC. This sequence joins TRBV5-8 and TRBJ2-5, with 9 bases matching TRBD1. The J segment lost 2 bases and the V segment lost 4 bases, leaving 6 bases of the junction unmatched. CDR1 and CDR2 (germline): SGHTS, YDEGEE. The CDR3 loop spans 15 amino acids.